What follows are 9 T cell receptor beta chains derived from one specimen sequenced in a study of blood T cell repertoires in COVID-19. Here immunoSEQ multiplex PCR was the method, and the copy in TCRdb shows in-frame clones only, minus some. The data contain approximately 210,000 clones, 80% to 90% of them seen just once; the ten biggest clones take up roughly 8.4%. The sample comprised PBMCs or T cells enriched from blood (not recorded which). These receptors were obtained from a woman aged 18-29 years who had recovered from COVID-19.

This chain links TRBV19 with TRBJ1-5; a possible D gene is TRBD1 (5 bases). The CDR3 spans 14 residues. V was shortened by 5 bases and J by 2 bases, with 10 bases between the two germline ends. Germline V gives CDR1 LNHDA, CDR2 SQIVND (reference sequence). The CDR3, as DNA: TGTGCCAGTAGTCAGGGTGGGGGCAATCAGCCCCAGCATTTT. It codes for CASSQGGGNQPQHF. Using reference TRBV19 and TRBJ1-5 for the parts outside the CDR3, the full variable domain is DGGITQSPKYLFRKEGQNVTLSCEQNLNHDAMYWYRQDPGQGLRLIYYSQIVNDFQKGDIAEGYSVSREKKESFPLTVTSAQKNPTAFYLCASSQGGGNQPQHFGDGTRLSIL.

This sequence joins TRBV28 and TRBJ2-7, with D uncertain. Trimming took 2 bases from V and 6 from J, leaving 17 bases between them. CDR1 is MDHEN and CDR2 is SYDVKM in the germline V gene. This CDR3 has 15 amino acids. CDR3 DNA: TGTGCCAGCAGTTTAAGACGGTTCAGACTTAGCGAGCAGTACTTC. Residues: CASSLRRFRLSEQYF.

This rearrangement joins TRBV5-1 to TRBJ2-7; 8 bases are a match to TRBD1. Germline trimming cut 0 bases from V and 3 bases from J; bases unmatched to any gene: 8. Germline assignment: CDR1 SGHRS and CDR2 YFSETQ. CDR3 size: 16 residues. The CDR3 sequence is CASSLDSTGGFYEQYF. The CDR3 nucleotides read TGCGCCAGCAGCTTGGATTCTACAGGGGGGTTCTACGAGCAGTACTTC.

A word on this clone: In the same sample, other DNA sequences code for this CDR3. CDR3 sequence (DNA): TGCGCCAGCAGCTTTACAGGAGACACTGAAGCTTTCTTT. Encoded protein: CASSFTGDTEAFF. The V and J genes are TRBV5-1 and TRBJ1-1, with TRBD1 as a possible D gene (5 bases). Trimming shortened V by 2 bases and J by 3 bases, and 8 bases separated the two germline ends. Germline V gene lookup returns CDR1 SGHRS and CDR2 YFSETQ. The CDR3 loop spans 13 amino acids.

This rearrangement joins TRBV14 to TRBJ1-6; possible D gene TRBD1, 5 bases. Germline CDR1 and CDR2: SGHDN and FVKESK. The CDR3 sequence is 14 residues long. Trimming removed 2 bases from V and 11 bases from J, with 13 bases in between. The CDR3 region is CASSQHTQGPPLHF. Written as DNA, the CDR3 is TGTGCCAGCAGCCAACATACGCAGGGTCCACCCCTCCACTTT.

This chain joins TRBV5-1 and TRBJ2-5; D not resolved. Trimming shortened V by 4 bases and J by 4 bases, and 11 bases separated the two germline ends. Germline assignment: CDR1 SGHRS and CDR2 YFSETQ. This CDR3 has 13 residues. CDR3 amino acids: CASSPENRETQYF. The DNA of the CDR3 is TGCGCCAGCAGCCCCGAGAACAGAGAGACCCAGTACTTC.

The CDR3 is CAWTPSPDTGELFF. The DNA for the CDR3 is TGTGCCTGGACCCCAAGCCCGGACACCGGGGAGCTGTTTTTT. This sequence joins TRBV30 and TRBJ2-2; D is uncertain. The germline V gene has CDR1 GTSNPN and CDR2 SVGIG (reference sequence). CDR3 length: 14 residues. V dropped 4 bases and J dropped 3 bases, with 12 bases sitting between them.

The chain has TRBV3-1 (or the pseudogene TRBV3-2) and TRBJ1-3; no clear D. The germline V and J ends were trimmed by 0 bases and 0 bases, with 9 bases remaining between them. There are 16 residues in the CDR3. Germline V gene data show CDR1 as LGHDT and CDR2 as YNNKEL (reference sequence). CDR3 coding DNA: TGTGCCAGCAGCCAAGAGCGGCTGAGCTCTGGAAACACCATATATTTT. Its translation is CASSQERLSSGNTIYF.

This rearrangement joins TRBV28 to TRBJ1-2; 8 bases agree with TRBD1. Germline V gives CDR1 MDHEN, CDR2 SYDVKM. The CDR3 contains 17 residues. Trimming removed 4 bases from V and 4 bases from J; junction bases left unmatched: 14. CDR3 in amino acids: CASSYGQGGFWGYGYTF. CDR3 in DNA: TGTGCCAGCAGTTACGGACAGGGAGGGTTTTGGGGCTATGGCTACACCTTC.